The present entry profiles one T cell receptor beta chain with its context. CDR3 length: 16 amino acids. V was shortened by 5 bases and J by 5 bases, with 19 bases between the two germline ends. Germline CDR1 SGHNT, CDR2 YENEEA. The source of the sample is a study of T-cell reconstitution after alpha-beta-depleted transplantation in children. The authors prepared the TCRbeta library with unique molecular identifiers. TCRdb analysed the PCR reads with MiXCR anew, one entry per CDR3 protein. This repertoire shows 420,000 or so distinct CDR3 sequences, 9.5% to 13% found once; its top ten account for roughly 5.5%.

The sequences come from PBMCs from the stem cell graft donor, collected from the stem cell graft. This clonotype was sampled from a human donor who donated a stem cell graft to a child with acute myeloid leukemia. The J gene is TRBJ2-1, the V gene TRBV11-3, with D perhaps TRBD2 (6 bases). The CDR3 reads CASSTRTQRVHNEQFF. CDR3 nucleotide sequence: TGTGCCAGCAGCACCCGGACTCAGCGGGTTCACAATGAGCAGTTCTTC.